Below are 20 T cell receptor beta chains sequenced from a single sample in a study of Graves' ophthalmopathy and Graves' hyperthyroidism (dated by TCRdb to 2017 to 2018). Data came from an Illumina HiSeq 2000. For repertoire sequencing, TCR beta CDR3 regions were amplified from RNA transcripts. The first round of RT-PCR was done with HTBI primers and the Qiagen OneStep RT-PCR kit, and was followed by a second round of multiplex PCR, then size selection and purification. TCRdb redid the processing of the public reads, applying fastp at Q25 and MiXCR, and retained in-frame beta chains. CDR3 protein sequences are deduplicated, and each keeps its most common genes and DNA. The sample table contains 450,000 to 600,000 distinct CDR3 sequences; only one count was recorded for 39% of them. The ten largest clonotypes hold 3.5% to 4.5% of the sample. Sequenced sample: peripheral blood or thyroid tissue (not recorded which). These receptors all come from an adult man with Graves' hyperthyroidism.

This clonotype was seen more than once but under ten times. The V gene is TRBV7-2, the J gene TRBJ2-7; no firm D call. Germline-derived CDR1 and CDR2 are SGHTA and FQGNSA. CDR3 length: 15 amino acids. Trimming removed 6 bases from V and 2 bases from J, with 17 bases in between. CDR3 loop: CASRGPYPNPYEQYF. The CDR3 DNA reads TGTGCCAGCAGAGGACCCTACCCGAATCCCTACGAGCAGTACTTC.

A note on this clonotype: It may be a read error: a sequence one base away is much more abundant. The chain carries TRBV11-2 and TRBJ2-7, with 9 bases identical to TRBD1. The CDR3 runs to 15 residues. Germline V gene sequence: CDR1 SGHAT, CDR2 FQNNGV. Germline trimming cut 11 bases from V and 0 bases from J; bases unmatched to any gene: 11. CDR3: CAGTSGQGSSYEQYF. The CDR3 region has the DNA TGTGCCGGTACCTCCGGACAGGGGAGCTCCTACGAGCAGTACTTC.

There are many counts of this clonotype. This rearrangement joins TRBV4-2 to TRBJ2-7; 11 bases are shared with TRBD2. The CDR3 consists of 15 residues. With 1 base clipped from V and 6 bases from J, the junction kept 5 bases outside the gene matches. Germline CDR1 and CDR2: LGHNA and YNFKEQ. DNA for the CDR3: TGTGCCAGCAGCCAAGGGCTAGCGGGAGGTTCCGAGCAGTACTTC. Amino acid sequence: CASSQGLAGGSEQYF.

In its sample, this clonotype was seen many times. The V call is TRBV6-5, the J call TRBJ2-2, with D perhaps TRBD2 (5 bases). The CDR3 length is 14 residues. The V end was cut by 7 bases, the J end by 7 bases, with 16 bases between. The germline gives CDR1 MNHEY, CDR2 SVGAGI. For the CDR3, the DNA is TGTGCCAGCACCGTTCTGGGAGTTAGCGGGGAGCTGTTTTTT. As protein: CASTVLGVSGELFF.

This rearrangement joins TRBV25-1 to TRBJ1-1, with TRBD1 matching 7 bases. Germline CDR1 is MGHDK and CDR2 is SYGVNS. Unmatched junction bases numbered 11, after V lost 6 bases and J lost 4 bases. The CDR3 is 15 residues long. The CDR3 DNA is TGTGCCAGCAGCCCGGTAGGGGGCTACGTCACTGAAGCTTTCTTT. Translated, it gives CASSPVGGYVTEAFF.

This clonotype was counted many times. The CDR3 DNA reads as TGCAGTGCTAGGCTCCCAGTTTTGGAGACCCAGTACTTC. Residues: CSARLPVLETQYF. J is TRBJ2-5 and V is TRBV20-1; D not certain. This CDR3 spans 13 amino acids. The germline V and J ends were trimmed by 3 bases and 5 bases, with 13 bases remaining between them. The germline gives CDR1 DFQATT, CDR2 SNEGSKA (reference sequence).

In its sample, this clonotype was seen many times. V usage is TRBV6-1 and J usage is TRBJ1-2, with 10 nucleotides matching TRBD1. The CDR3 totals 15 residues. After removal of 1 base from V and 7 bases from J, the junction contained 6 bases not matched to a gene. Per the germline V gene, CDR1 is MNHNS and CDR2 is SASEGT. CDR3 nucleotide sequence: TGTGCCAGCAGTGAAGTGACAGGGGGCGCCTTTGGCTACACCTTC. This gives the protein CASSEVTGGAFGYTF.

This sequence joins TRBV12-3 or TRBV12-4 and TRBJ1-5, with 9 bases fitting TRBD1. CDR3 length: 15 amino acids. J lost 9 bases, V lost 5 bases, and 11 bases had no gene match. The CDR3 bases are TGTGCCAGCAGTCCCAGACCGGGACAGGGCTGGCCCCAGCATTTT. Protein: CASSPRPGQGWPQHF.

With regard to this clonotype: Since a much larger clone is just one base distant, this may be a read error. The chain links TRBV5-1 to TRBJ2-7, with 7 nucleotides matching TRBD2. TRBJ2-5 explains the end of the DNA better; the J call may be wrong. This CDR3 spans 14 amino acids. CDR1 and CDR2 from the germline V gene are SGHRS and YFSETQ. The CDR3 sequence: CASSSGTTEETQYF. As DNA, the CDR3 is TGCGCCAGCAGCTCCGGGACTACCGAAGAGACCCAGTACTTC.

This clonotype was seen at least ten times. This sequence joins TRBV20-1 and TRBJ1-5; weak D call: TRBD1 (6 bases). V was cut by 5 bases and J by 5 bases, with 13 bases left in between. Germline lookup yields CDR1 DFQATT and CDR2 SNEGSKA (reference sequence). This CDR3 region has 13 residues. CDR3: CSARGQGYQPQHF. CDR3 DNA: TGCAGTGCTCGGGGGCAGGGGTATCAGCCCCAGCATTTT.

This clonotype was seen repeatedly, ten times or more. This chain uses TRBV7-9 with TRBJ2-6; D gene uncertain. V shed 4 bases and J shed 1 base, with 5 bases lying between them. CDR3 length: 14 residues. Per germline, CDR1 SEHNR and CDR2 FQNEAQ (reference sequence). The CDR3 DNA is TGTGCCAGCAGCTACGAGTCTGGGGCCAACGTCCTGACTTTC. It translates to CASSYESGANVLTF.

This clonotype was observed at least ten times. The chain couples TRBV7-2 to TRBJ2-7, with D possibly being TRBD1 or TRBD2 (5 bases each). Trimming pared 5 bases from V and 2 bases from J, leaving 13 bases between. This CDR3 spans 14 amino acids. Germline V gene data show CDR1 as SGHTA and CDR2 as FQGNSA. The CDR3 reads CASSMGPRTYEQYF. In nucleotides, the CDR3 is TGTGCCAGCAGCATGGGACCTCGGACCTACGAGCAGTACTTC. The whole variable domain, filled in from reference TRBV7-2 and TRBJ2-7, reads GAGVSQSPSNKVTEKGKDVELRCDPISGHTALYWYRQSLGQGLEFLIYFQGNSAPDKSGLPSDRFSAERTGGSVSTLTIQRTQQEDSAVYLCASSMGPRTYEQYFGPGTRLTVT.

This chain joins TRBV12-3 or TRBV12-4 and TRBJ2-3; the D is unclear. Trimming cost V 3 bases and J 3 bases, with 10 bases left between them. This CDR3 has 14 amino acids. The CDR3 here is CASSLVSKTDTQYF. CDR3 DNA: TGTGCCAGCAGTTTGGTCTCGAAGACAGATACGCAGTATTTT.

This clonotype was counted at least ten times. The V and J genes are TRBV6-5 and TRBJ2-2, with 11 bases lining up with TRBD2. CDR3 size: 15 residues. The J segment lost 4 bases and the V segment lost 7 bases, leaving 5 bases of the junction unmatched. Germline V CDR1 and CDR2: MNHEY, SVGAGI. CDR3 amino acids: CASIRLAGPTGELFF. The CDR3 nucleotides read TGTGCCAGCATCAGACTAGCGGGGCCCACCGGGGAGCTGTTTTTT.

This clonotype has a count of ten or more. The V call is TRBV28, the J call TRBJ1-2, with 9 bases matching TRBD1. The CDR3 length is 13 residues. Germline V lookup: CDR1 MDHEN, CDR2 SYDVKM. Losses at the gene ends were 7 bases for V and 5 bases for J; bases not matched to a gene: 5. The DNA of the CDR3 is TGTGCCAGCACCCCAGGACAGGGGTATGGCTACACCTTC. Encoded protein: CASTPGQGYGYTF.

This clonotype was found a few times. This chain links TRBV25-1 with TRBJ1-2; D is possibly TRBD1 (6 bases). This CDR3 region has 18 residues. The germline V gene encodes CDR1 MGHDK and CDR2 SYGVNS. The V and J ends lost 2 bases and 0 bases respectively, with 19 bases between them. The CDR3 here is CASSESGTMTDTNYGYTF. CDR3 sequence (DNA): TGTGCCAGCAGTGAAAGCGGGACAATGACAGACACTAACTATGGCTACACCTTC.

This clonotype was picked up many times. This chain uses TRBV19 with TRBJ1-1; D might be TRBD1 (6 bases). This CDR3 is 16 amino acids long. The germline V gene has CDR1 LNHDA and CDR2 SQIVND (reference sequence). The V and J ends lost 3 bases and 6 bases respectively, with 20 bases between them. CDR3 in amino acids: CASSIARQVRVPEAFF. The CDR3 DNA is TGTGCCAGTAGTATCGCAAGACAGGTGAGAGTACCTGAAGCTTTCTTT.

Note on this clonotype: Lacking the conserved final phenylalanine or tryptophan, this CDR3 likely reflects a read error. V is TRBV24-1 and J is TRBJ2-7; perhaps TRBD1 as D (6 bases). The CDR3 covers 16 residues. Germline CDR1 KGHDR, CDR2 SFDVKD. Trimming pared 1 base from V and 5 bases from J, leaving 17 bases between. This CDR3 is CATSDFWQGPVHEQYL. The CDR3 nucleotides are TGTGCCACCAGTGATTTCTGGCAGGGGCCTGTCCACGAGCAGTACCTC.

This clonotype turned up a few times. The rearrangement joins TRBV2 to TRBJ2-7; weak D call: TRBD1 (5 bases). TRBJ2-1 matches the DNA end more closely, so the J call is doubtful. CDR3 length: 13 residues. The germline gives CDR1 SNHLY, CDR2 FYNNEI. The CDR3 DNA reads as TGTGCCAGCAGTAGCTGGGGCCAGGATGAGCAGTTCTTC. This translates into CASSSWGQDEQFF.

This clonotype has at least ten counts. The J gene is TRBJ1-3, the V gene TRBV9; no reliable D call. V lost 0 bases to trimming and J lost 2 bases, with 9 bases between them. CDR1 is SGDLS, CDR2 YYNGEE, per germline. There are 15 residues in the CDR3. CDR3 in amino acids: CASSVGVGTGNTIYF. The DNA of the CDR3 is TGTGCCAGCAGCGTAGGGGTTGGGACTGGAAACACCATATATTTT.